This entry is about one T cell receptor beta chain. Clones were read by immunoSEQ multiplex PCR, and TCRdb kept only the in-frame ones, dropping some. The sample yields 2 million to 2.5 million clones, approximately 96% seen once. These data originate in a study of shared clonotypes between healthy human individuals. This CDR3 has 16 residues. Between the trimmed V and J ends, which lost 5 bases and 4 bases, there was a span of 20 bases. Looked up from germline, CDR1 is ENHRY and CDR2 is SYGVKD. Sequenced: naive CD4+ T cells sorted from blood. Stated subset: CD45RA+ positively selected. V and J are TRBV10-3 and TRBJ2-5; a weak D match, TRBD2 (6 bases). This sequence was found in a man aged 18-30 years in good health. The CDR3 sequence: CAISRAPTTGGETQYF. The CDR3 coding sequence is TGTGCCATCAGTAGGGCCCCGACCACCGGGGGAGAGACCCAGTACTTC.